These 25 T cell receptor beta chains share one sample of origin, sequenced in a study of blood T cell repertoires in COVID-19. Measured with immunoSEQ multiplex PCR; TCRdb has only the in-frame clones, and not every one. The table lists 23,000 or so clones, roughly 90% of them singletons. The sequenced sample was peripheral blood. All receptors derive from a human donor in a cohort sampled during active COVID-19.

This chain connects TRBV5-1 to TRBJ1-1, with a weak D call TRBD1 (6 bases). Germline assignment: CDR1 SGHRS and CDR2 YFSETQ. The CDR3 spans 16 residues. V lost 2 bases, J lost 2 bases, and 16 bases lay in between. In nucleotides, the CDR3 is TGCGCCAGCAGCTTTAATTCACAGGGAGTAAACACTGAAGCTTTCTTT. This sequence encodes CASSFNSQGVNTEAFF.

This rearrangement joins TRBV19 to TRBJ1-2, with a possible D match to TRBD1 (6 bases). From germline, CDR1 is LNHDA and CDR2 SQIVND (reference sequence). The CDR3 is 15 residues long. Deletions cut 2 bases from V and 4 bases from J, with 14 bases between. The CDR3 DNA is TGTGCCAGTAGTATAACGGGACAATTATCCTATGGCTACACCTTC. Protein product: CASSITGQLSYGYTF.

The chain recombines TRBV7-8 with TRBJ1-1; D possibly corresponds to TRBD1 (6 bases). Germline V gene sequence: CDR1 SGHVS, CDR2 FQNEAQ. The CDR3 covers 14 residues. Deletions cut 5 bases from V and 6 bases from J, with 16 bases between. In DNA form, the CDR3 reads TGTGCCAGCAGCCCTGGGCGACAGGAGGCTGAAGCTTTCTTT. This codes for CASSPGRQEAEAFF.

This sequence joins TRBV20-1 and TRBJ2-5, with 8 nucleotides matching TRBD1. The germline V gene encodes CDR1 DFQATT and CDR2 SNEGSKA (reference sequence). The CDR3 loop spans 11 amino acids. CDR3 sequence reads: CSHRGKETQYF. The CDR3 DNA reads TGCAGCCACAGGGGGAAAGAGACCCAGTACTTC.

This chain joins TRBV5-1 and TRBJ2-5; D is possibly TRBD1 (6 bases). CDR1 is SGHRS and CDR2 is YFSETQ in the germline V gene. V was pared by 5 bases and J by 5 bases, with 16 bases between. The CDR3 has 14 amino acids. This CDR3 reads CASRSDRKSETQYF. The CDR3 bases are TGCGCCAGCAGGTCCGACAGGAAGAGTGAGACCCAGTACTTC.

The chain carries TRBV4-2 and TRBJ2-3; the match to TRBD2 covers 9 bases. V lost 0 bases and J lost 4; bases outside the gene matches: 5. Germline CDR1 LGHNA, CDR2 YNFKEQ. This CDR3 is 16 amino acids long. CDR3: CASSQERAGGSDTQYF. The CDR3 nucleotides are TGTGCCAGCAGCCAAGAGCGGGCGGGGGGGTCAGATACGCAGTATTTT.

The table lists this clone with a count of one. V is TRBV21-1 and J is TRBJ2-7; the table names TRBD1, a call not compared with the DNA. TRBV21-1 is designated a pseudogene. This CDR3 has 17 amino acids. Here the CDR3 reads CASSKKRWTGSSYEQYF. In DNA form, the CDR3 reads TGTGCCAGCAGCAAAAAAAGATGGACAGGGTCGTCCTACGAGCAGTACTTC.

The genes are TRBV7-9 and TRBJ2-7; 8 bases are a match to TRBD2. Germline-derived CDR1 and CDR2 are SEHNR and FQNEAQ (reference sequence). CDR3 length: 14 amino acids. V was pared by 1 base and J by 5 bases, with 4 bases of the junction left unmatched. DNA for the CDR3: TGTGCCAGCAGCTTAGTATTCGGGGGGGACGAGCAGTACTTC. Translation: CASSLVFGGDEQYF.

The CDR3: CASSKGSAAGNTIYF. The CDR3 DNA follows: TGCGCCAGCAGCAAGGGGTCTGCGGCTGGAAACACCATATATTTT. V is TRBV5-1 and J is TRBJ1-3, with TRBD1 as a possible D gene (5 bases). Trimming cost V 4 bases and J 2 bases, with 13 bases left between them. The germline gives CDR1 SGHRS, CDR2 YFSETQ. There are 15 residues in the CDR3.

The chain recombines TRBV20-1 with TRBJ1-6; D might be TRBD1 (6 bases). The V end was cut by 3 bases, the J end by 6 bases, with 12 bases between. This CDR3 has 14 residues. Germline V lookup: CDR1 DFQATT, CDR2 SNEGSKA (reference sequence). The CDR3 DNA reads TGCAGTGCTAGTGAAAGACAGGCTAATTCACCCCTCCACTTT. Encoded protein: CSASERQANSPLHF.

The chain joins TRBV5-4 to TRBJ2-5; D not resolved. The CDR3 contains 13 residues. Trimming shortened V by 4 bases and J by 4 bases, and 11 bases separated the two germline ends. Germline V gene data show CDR1 as SGHNT and CDR2 as YYREEE (reference sequence). The CDR3 nucleotides read TGTGCCAGCAGCCCCCTTCCGCGAGAGACCCAGTACTTC. Encoded protein: CASSPLPRETQYF.

This clone was observed once. This chain connects TRBV7-9 to TRBJ2-3; D call uncertain. The CDR3 has 11 amino acids. Deletions cut 8 bases from V and 4 bases from J, with 7 bases between. Germline loops: CDR1 SEHNR, CDR2 FQNEAQ (reference sequence). The chain's CDR3 is CASQPADTQYF. The CDR3 coding sequence is TGTGCCAGCCAACCAGCAGATACGCAGTATTTT.

This chain connects TRBV6-5 to TRBJ1-2, with TRBD1 matching 8 bases. The J segment lost 2 bases and the V segment lost 10 bases, leaving 9 bases of the junction unmatched. The CDR3 is made up of 14 amino acids. The V gene's germline CDR1 is MNHEY and CDR2 SVGAGI. The CDR3 sequence: CATGTGNANYGYTF. The CDR3 DNA is TGTGCCACCGGGACAGGCAACGCAAACTATGGCTACACCTTC.

Only a few counts were recorded for this clone. The rearrangement uses TRBV6-4 and TRBJ1-2, with D possibly matching TRBD1 (6 bases). The CDR3 is made up of 15 amino acids. V was pared by 4 bases and J by 8 bases, with 20 bases between. Germline V gene sequence: CDR1 MRHNA, CDR2 SNTAGT. The CDR3 DNA reads as TGTGCCAGCAGTGCCCGTGACAGGTCGGCTATCGGCTACACCTTC. This translates into CASSARDRSAIGYTF.

CDR3 sequence reads: CASSRGGARGYTF. The CDR3, as DNA: TGTGCCAGCAGCCGAGGGGGCGCGAGGGGCTACACCTTC. J is TRBJ1-2 and V is TRBV5-6, with 7 bases lining up with TRBD1. Germline V CDR1 and CDR2: SGHDT, YYEEEE. The junction had 8 bases not matched to a gene; V was cut back by 4 bases and J by 8 bases. The CDR3 length is 13 residues.

This clone was observed once. The chain uses TRBV3-1 (or the pseudogene TRBV3-2) and TRBJ2-1, with 12 bases that match TRBD1. V lost 6 bases to trimming and J lost 9 bases; unmatched junction nucleotides: 9. The CDR3 has 15 amino acids. Germline CDR1 reads LGHDT; CDR2 reads YNNKEL (reference sequence). For the CDR3, the DNA is TGTGCCAGCAGGCCCAGGGACAGGGGGCAGGTTGAGCAGTTCTTC. Its translation: CASRPRDRGQVEQFF.

The V gene is TRBV19, the J gene TRBJ1-4; unclear D gene. The V gene lost 3 bases and the J gene lost 7 bases, with 12 bases spanning the gap. The CDR3 contains 14 residues. The germline gives CDR1 LNHDA, CDR2 SQIVND (reference sequence). This CDR3 is CASSMGGRGEKLFF. The CDR3 coding sequence is TGTGCCAGTAGTATGGGAGGGAGAGGTGAAAAACTGTTTTTT.

This clone came up once. This chain connects TRBV6-5 to TRBJ2-7; possibly TRBD1 for D (5 bases). Germline V gene sequence: CDR1 MNHEY, CDR2 SVGAGI. V was pared by 6 bases and J by 1 base, with 10 bases between. This CDR3 contains 13 residues. Written as DNA, the CDR3 is TGTGCCAGCAGGGAGACAGTTTCCTACGAGCAGTACTTC. Protein product: CASRETVSYEQYF.

The rearrangement links TRBV6-2 or TRBV6-3 to TRBJ1-1; D perhaps matches TRBD1 (6 bases). V was pared by 4 bases and J by 6 bases, with 27 bases between. The CDR3 totals 18 residues. Germline V gives CDR1 MNHEY, CDR2 SVGEGT. As DNA, the CDR3 is TGTGCCAGCAGTTTACCTCGGGGGGGGCATCTCCCGGGAGCTGAAGCTTTCTTT. It encodes CASSLPRGGHLPGAEAFF.

This clone was seen a few times. The genes are TRBV5-6 and TRBJ2-1; a possible D gene is TRBD2 (6 bases). There are 15 residues in the CDR3. Trimming pared 0 bases from V and 8 bases from J, leaving 15 bases between. CDR1 and CDR2 from the germline V gene are SGHDT and YYEEEE. CDR3 loop: CASSLASRRADEQFF. The CDR3 bases are TGTGCCAGCAGCTTGGCCAGTCGGAGGGCTGATGAGCAGTTCTTC.

This clone was picked up one time. The chain recombines TRBV30 with TRBJ2-6; D remains unclear. Germline V gene lookup returns CDR1 GTSNPN and CDR2 SVGIG (reference sequence). CDR3 size: 14 residues. The V end lost 5 bases, the J end lost 2 bases, and 10 bases lay between the germline ends. CDR3 nucleotide sequence: TGTGCCTGGGGACGGGTCCCTGGGGCCAACGTCCTGACTTTC. The encoded protein is CAWGRVPGANVLTF.

The V call is TRBV9, the J call TRBJ2-5, with D maybe TRBD2 (6 bases). Germline loops: CDR1 SGDLS, CDR2 YYNGEE. Trimming removed 0 bases at V and 4 bases at J, with 13 bases between. The CDR3 totals 15 residues. The DNA for the CDR3 is TGTGCCAGCAGCGTAGCCCCACTAGCAGCAGAGACCCAGTACTTC. As protein: CASSVAPLAAETQYF.

The chain carries TRBV30 and TRBJ1-5; D is possibly TRBD1 (6 bases). The CDR3 is made up of 13 amino acids. In germline, CDR1 is GTSNPN, CDR2 SVGIG (reference sequence). V gave up 0 bases and J gave up 5 bases, with 8 bases separating them. The CDR3 loop reads CAWSVGQHQPQHF. The CDR3 DNA reads TGTGCCTGGAGTGTGGGACAACATCAGCCCCAGCATTTT.

The V and J genes are TRBV6-5 and TRBJ2-7, with a possible D match to TRBD1 (6 bases). This CDR3 comprises 14 residues. Germline V gene sequence: CDR1 MNHEY, CDR2 SVGAGI. V lost 1 base and J 2 bases, leaving 9 bases between the germline ends. CDR3 region: CASSYLDRTYEQYF. The CDR3 region has the DNA TGTGCCAGCAGTTACTTGGACAGAACCTACGAGCAGTACTTC.

The chain recombines TRBV29-1 with TRBJ1-2; D call uncertain. CDR3 length: 13 amino acids. CDR1 is SQVTM and CDR2 is ANQGSEA in the germline V gene. The V gene lost 1 base and the J gene lost 7 bases, with 13 bases spanning the gap. For the CDR3, the DNA is TGCAGCGTTGAAGTCGGCAGGATGGGTGGCTACACCTTC. Translating it yields CSVEVGRMGGYTF.